One sample yielded the 28 T cell receptor beta chains listed below, sequenced in a study of T cells in localized non-small cell lung cancer (dated by TCRdb to 2019 to 2021). The library was produced with the immunoSEQ multiplex PCR assay. TCRdb retrieved this table from immuneACCESS and kept in-frame rearrangements only. Not all clones are present; in checked studies, unresolved V genes account for under half, and no reason is known for the remainder. The sample contains 70,000 to 100,000 clones, approximately 80% of them found a single time. Roughly 9% of the sample rests with the top ten. The sequenced sample was peripheral blood, obtained before any cancer treatment. These receptors all come from a female donor of 60 years or more with stage I lung adenocarcinoma.

This chain uses TRBV9 with TRBJ2-7, with D tentatively TRBD1 (7 bases). This CDR3 comprises 14 residues. V dropped 4 bases and J dropped 3 bases, with 14 bases sitting between them. Germline V gene lookup returns CDR1 SGDLS and CDR2 YYNGEE. CDR3 coding DNA: TGTGCCAGCAGCCTCAGGGGGGCGGGCTACGAGCAGTACTTC. Translated, it gives CASSLRGAGYEQYF.

There are a few counts of this clone. Here the CDR3 reads CASSEARVGGPNQETQYF. In DNA form, the CDR3 reads TGTGCCAGCAGTGAAGCGCGGGTAGGGGGTCCAAACCAAGAGACCCAGTACTTC. V and J are TRBV6-1 and TRBJ2-5; TRBD1 is a possible D gene (6 bases). This CDR3 has 18 residues. Germline loops: CDR1 MNHNS, CDR2 SASEGT. V gave up 0 bases and J gave up 0 bases, with 17 bases separating them.

This clone has just a few counts. The chain carries TRBV7-9 and TRBJ1-1, with 7 bases lining up with TRBD1. The length of the CDR3 is 14 residues. Germline-derived CDR1 and CDR2 are SEHNR and FQNEAQ (reference sequence). The junction had 4 bases not matched to a gene; V was cut back by 5 bases and J by 1 base. The CDR3 loop reads CASSHRGPNTEAFF. CDR3 in DNA: TGTGCCAGCAGCCACAGGGGACCGAACACTGAAGCTTTCTTT.

J is TRBJ2-7 and V is TRBV7-2, with D possibly being TRBD1 or TRBD2 (5 bases each). CDR1 and CDR2 from the germline V gene are SGHTA and FQGNSA. V gave up 4 bases and J gave up 6 bases, with 16 bases separating them. The CDR3 runs 14 residues. The CDR3 loop is CASSSRDPRSEQYF. The CDR3, as DNA: TGTGCCAGCAGCTCCCGGGACCCTAGGTCCGAGCAGTACTTC.

V is TRBV9 and J is TRBJ2-2; D is undetermined. Trimming pared 4 bases from V and 4 bases from J, leaving 17 bases between. The CDR3 contains 16 residues. Germline CDR1 is SGDLS and CDR2 is YYNGEE. CDR3 DNA: TGTGCCAGCAGCTTTACTCCAGCGTCGGTCACCGGGGAGCTGTTTTTT. Protein: CASSFTPASVTGELFF.

The V and J genes are TRBV6-1 and TRBJ1-5; D gene ambiguous. CDR3 length: 14 amino acids. Per germline, CDR1 MNHNS and CDR2 SASEGT. Trimming took 10 bases from V and 2 from J, leaving 15 bases between them. CDR3 coding DNA: TGTGCCATAGGGAGGGAGCTCCGCAATCAGCCCCAGCATTTT. Its protein is CAIGRELRNQPQHF.

The CDR3 DNA reads TGTGCCAGCAGTTGGGGAGCCACTGAAGCTTTCTTT. Amino acid sequence: CASSWGATEAFF. The rearrangement links TRBV2 to TRBJ1-1; D remains ambiguous. This CDR3 is 12 amino acids long. Between the trimmed V and J ends, which lost 5 bases and 4 bases, there was a span of 8 bases. In germline, CDR1 is SNHLY, CDR2 FYNNEI.

V usage is TRBV6-1 and J usage is TRBJ1-2; no definite D call. V lost 5 bases to trimming and J lost 4 bases, with 5 bases between them. The length of the CDR3 is 11 residues. Looked up from germline, CDR1 is MNHNS and CDR2 is SASEGT. CDR3 nucleotide sequence: TGTGCCAGCAGTCAGTCCTATGGCTACACCTTC. Its protein product is CASSQSYGYTF.

The chain has TRBV10-3 and TRBJ1-2, with D possibly TRBD1 on 6 matching bases. Germline V CDR1 and CDR2: ENHRY, SYGVKD. This CDR3 has 14 amino acids. Trimming removed 3 bases at V and 2 bases at J, with 10 bases between. CDR3 DNA: TGTGCCATCAGTGAAAAGGGGGGGAACTATGGCTACACCTTC. It codes for CAISEKGGNYGYTF.

V and J are TRBV27 and TRBJ1-1, with D possibly being TRBD1 (6 bases). The CDR3 totals 14 residues. Per germline, CDR1 MNHEY and CDR2 SMNVEV (reference sequence). V lost 6 bases and J 2 bases, leaving 13 bases between the germline ends. CDR3 nucleotides: TGTGCCAGCAGACACGCAGGGGTCAACACTGAAGCTTTCTTT. As protein: CASRHAGVNTEAFF.

V and J are TRBV19 and TRBJ1-2; D is ambiguous. The V gene's germline CDR1 is LNHDA and CDR2 SQIVND (reference sequence). Between the trimmed V and J ends, which lost 5 bases and 7 bases, there was a span of 17 bases. This CDR3 contains 14 residues. The CDR3 bases are TGTGCCAGTAGTCCCCAAACTAGCTATGTTGGCTACACCTTC. This codes for CASSPQTSYVGYTF. Looking up the rest from reference TRBV19 and TRBJ1-2 gives the full variable domain: DGGITQSPKYLFRKEGQNVTLSCEQNLNHDAMYWYRQDPGQGLRLIYYSQIVNDFQKGDIAEGYSVSREKKESFPLTVTSAQKNPTAFYLCASSPQTSYVGYTFGSGTRLTVV.

This clone was found once. This chain links TRBV14 with TRBJ1-2; D may be TRBD1 (5 bases). In germline, CDR1 is SGHDN, CDR2 FVKESK. The ends were cut back, 1 base at V and 6 bases at J, with 18 bases in the middle. The CDR3 consists of 16 residues. The CDR3, as DNA: TGTGCCAGCAGCCAAGTCGGCAGGGAATTGCGTGATGGCTACACCTTC. Its translation: CASSQVGRELRDGYTF.

This clone was observed a few times. The rearrangement joins TRBV6-5 to TRBJ1-5; maybe TRBD1 (6 bases). V lost 5 bases and J 4 bases, leaving 9 bases between the germline ends. The length of the CDR3 is 13 residues. The germline V gene encodes CDR1 MNHEY and CDR2 SVGAGI. CDR3 loop: CASSEQGNQPQHF. CDR3 bases: TGTGCCAGCAGTGAACAGGGAAATCAGCCCCAGCATTTT.

This chain uses TRBV6-5 with TRBJ2-7; tentatively, D is TRBD2 (5 bases). The CDR3 has 13 residues. V shed 6 bases and J shed 6 bases, with 15 bases lying between them. Germline CDR1 MNHEY, CDR2 SVGAGI. The CDR3 protein is CASSRTGKGEQYF. The CDR3, as DNA: TGTGCCAGCAGCCGGACTGGGAAGGGCGAGCAGTACTTC.

V usage is TRBV5-1 and J usage is TRBJ2-5; 7 nucleotides line up with TRBD2. The CDR3 is 14 residues long. Germline V CDR1 and CDR2: SGHRS, YFSETQ. V was pared by 0 bases and J by 5 bases, with 4 bases of the junction left unmatched. CDR3 residues: CASSLGLAPETQYF. CDR3 DNA: TGCGCCAGCAGCTTGGGACTAGCCCCGGAGACCCAGTACTTC.

The chain recombines TRBV5-1 with TRBJ2-7, with 11 positions matching TRBD2. This CDR3 is built from 15 residues. CDR1 SGHRS and CDR2 YFSETQ come from the germline V gene. V was clipped by 5 bases and J by 2 bases; unmatched bases: 6. The CDR3 loop reads CASSPVAGGTYEQYF. The CDR3 bases are TGCGCCAGCAGTCCTGTAGCGGGAGGGACCTACGAGCAGTACTTC. Full variable domain (outside the CDR3, taken from reference TRBV5-1 and TRBJ2-7): KAGVTQTPRYLIKTRGQQVTLSCSPISGHRSVSWYQQTPGQGLQFLFEYFSETQRNKGNFPGRFSGRQFSNSRSEMNVSTLELGDSALYLCASSPVAGGTYEQYFGPGTRLTVT.

This rearrangement joins TRBV7-3 to TRBJ1-2; D remains unclear. The ends were cut back, 5 bases at V and 9 bases at J, with 19 bases in the middle. Germline loops: CDR1 SGHTA, CDR2 FQGTGA. The CDR3 consists of 14 residues. CDR3 DNA: TGTGCCAGCAGCCCCGCAGGACGATCAGCTAGCTACACCTTC. The encoded protein is CASSPAGRSASYTF.

The chain uses TRBV4-3 and TRBJ1-4; no definite D call. Germline loops: CDR1 LGHNA, CDR2 YSLEER. V lost 1 base and J lost 8, with 17 bases in between. The CDR3 loop spans 16 amino acids. CDR3 nucleotide sequence: TGCGCCAGCAGCCAAGGAGGGAGAACCGGCCAAGAAAAACTGTTTTTT. Its translation: CASSQGGRTGQEKLFF.

The chain couples TRBV7-3 to TRBJ2-2; D gene uncertain. In germline, CDR1 is SGHTA, CDR2 FQGTGA. Between the trimmed V and J ends, which lost 1 base and 7 bases, there was a span of 10 bases. The CDR3 contains 14 residues. Here the CDR3 reads CASSLSARGGELFF. The CDR3 DNA follows: TGTGCCAGCAGCTTAAGTGCAAGAGGCGGGGAGCTGTTTTTT.

As for this clone: The junction departs from germline at one end; a sequencing error may be responsible. V gene TRBV28 combines with J gene TRBJ2-3, with 8 bases aligning to TRBD2. CDR3 size: 13 residues. In germline, CDR1 is MDHEN, CDR2 SYDVKM. DNA of the CDR3: TGTGCTAGCAGTAGCCTAGCGGGAGATACGCAGTATTTT. As protein: CASSSLAGDTQYF. Full variable domain (rest looked up from reference TRBV28 and TRBJ2-3): DVKVTQSSRYLVKRTGEKVFLECVQDMDHENMFWYRQDPGLGLRLIYFSYDVKMKEKGDIPEGYSVSREKKERFSLILESASTNQTSMYLCASSSLAGDTQYFGPGTRLTVL.

CDR3 nucleotides: TGTGCCAGCAGCCAAGGGAATAGGGTAAATGAAAAACTGTTTTTT. The encoded protein is CASSQGNRVNEKLFF. This chain connects TRBV4-2 to TRBJ1-4; D call uncertain. Deletions cut 1 base from V and 5 bases from J, with 11 bases between. CDR3 length: 15 residues. In germline, CDR1 is LGHNA, CDR2 YNFKEQ.

The J gene is TRBJ2-4, the V gene TRBV28; D not certain. The CDR3 contains 14 residues. Germline V CDR1 and CDR2: MDHEN, SYDVKM. V gave up 3 bases and J gave up 0 bases, with 6 bases separating them. CDR3: CASSFTLAKNIQYF. Here the CDR3 DNA reads TGTGCCAGCAGTTTCACTTTAGCCAAAAACATTCAGTACTTC.

This sequence joins TRBV2 and TRBJ2-3; D may match TRBD1 or TRBD2 (5 bases each). The CDR3 consists of 17 residues. The V end was cut by 7 bases, the J end by 1 base, with 21 bases between. Germline V gene lookup returns CDR1 SNHLY and CDR2 FYNNEI. CDR3 amino acids: CASTRGAGPTRTDTQYF. The CDR3 region has the DNA TGTGCCAGCACCAGAGGGGCAGGGCCGACCCGCACAGATACGCAGTATTTT.

The chain links TRBV7-3 to TRBJ2-1, with D maybe TRBD1 (5 bases). This CDR3 is 14 amino acids long. Germline V gives CDR1 SGHTA, CDR2 FQGTGA. V gave up 0 bases and J gave up 5 bases, with 8 bases separating them. Written as DNA, the CDR3 is TGTGCCAGCAGCTTAACTGCAGGGAACAATGAGCAGTTCTTC. Translated, it gives CASSLTAGNNEQFF.

The V and J genes are TRBV4-2 and TRBJ1-2, with D maybe TRBD1 (5 bases). The CDR3 totals 13 residues. The germline gives CDR1 LGHNA, CDR2 YNFKEQ. V lost 1 base and J 8 bases, leaving 11 bases between the germline ends. The CDR3 DNA reads TGTGCCAGCAGCCAAGGGGGCCGGAGGGGCTACACCTTC. Protein product: CASSQGGRRGYTF.

The V call is TRBV25-1, the J call TRBJ1-2, with 9 positions matching TRBD1. Per germline, CDR1 MGHDK and CDR2 SYGVNS. Trimming took 6 bases from V and 0 from J; bases not matched to a gene: 5. The CDR3 has 15 amino acids. The CDR3 DNA sequence: TGTGCCAGCAGGGGACAGGGCATTACTAACTATGGCTACACCTTC. Protein sequence: CASRGQGITNYGYTF.

This chain joins TRBV30 and TRBJ2-1, with 7 bases matching TRBD2. Germline CDR1 is GTSNPN and CDR2 is SVGIG (reference sequence). The CDR3 sequence is 13 residues long. V lost 4 bases to trimming and J lost 7 bases; unmatched junction nucleotides: 7. The CDR3 loop reads CAWKFWRGNEQFF. In DNA form, the CDR3 reads TGTGCCTGGAAGTTCTGGCGGGGGAATGAGCAGTTCTTC.

V and J are TRBV27 and TRBJ1-1; unclear D gene. CDR1 and CDR2 from the germline V gene are MNHEY and SMNVEV (reference sequence). Trimming stripped 8 bases from V and 10 bases from J, with 14 bases between. The CDR3 runs to 11 residues. CDR3 in amino acids: CASSGSERAFF. Here the CDR3 DNA reads TGTGCCAGCTCCGGTTCTGAACGAGCTTTCTTT.